The 20 T cell receptor beta chains presented below share a single source sample, sequenced in a study of early T cells in non-severe SARS-CoV-2 infection. TCRdb re-called the 5' RACE reads with MiXCR, one entry per CDR3 protein. The repertoire holds about 22,000 distinct CDR3 sequences, around 3.3% seen once, with 4.5% to 6% in the top ten. Sequencing was carried out using whole blood. These receptor sequences come from an adult who was a healthcare worker with PCR-confirmed SARS-CoV-2 infection or an uninfected control (not recorded which).

Many counts were recorded for this clonotype. This chain joins TRBV7-2 and TRBJ2-2, with a weak D call TRBD1 (6 bases). This CDR3 spans 15 amino acids. With 0 bases removed from V and 4 bases from J, the gap between germline ends came to 9 bases. Germline-derived CDR1 and CDR2 are SGHTA and FQGNSA. This chain's CDR3 is CASSLAGGSTGELFF. CDR3 bases: TGTGCCAGCAGCTTAGCAGGGGGAAGCACCGGGGAGCTGTTTTTT.

This clonotype was picked up many times. The CDR3 region is CASSFSDRLNEKLFF. DNA for the CDR3: TGTGCCAGCAGCTTTTCGGACAGACTTAATGAAAAACTGTTTTTT. The J gene is TRBJ1-4, the V gene TRBV3-1; weak D call: TRBD1 (6 bases). This CDR3 comprises 15 residues. Trimming removed 5 bases at V and 4 bases at J, with 14 bases between. Germline loops: CDR1 LGHDT, CDR2 YNNKEL (reference sequence). The full variable domain, completed using reference TRBV3-1 and TRBJ1-4, is DTAVSQTPKYLVTQMGNDKSIKCEQNLGHDTMYWYKQDSKKFLKIMFSYNNKELIINETVPNRFSPKSPDKAHLNLHINSLELGDSAVYFCASSFSDRLNEKLFFGSGTQLSVL.

The table lists this clonotype with many counts. V gene TRBV5-6 combines with J gene TRBJ2-5, with D unclear. The germline V gene encodes CDR1 SGHDT and CDR2 YYEEEE. The CDR3 is 14 amino acids. The V gene lost 1 base and the J gene lost 0 bases, with 7 bases spanning the gap. The CDR3 loop reads CASSLKEYQETQYF. As DNA, the CDR3 is TGTGCCAGCAGCTTGAAGGAATACCAAGAGACCCAGTACTTC.

This clonotype was seen ten or more times. The chain uses TRBV7-6 and TRBJ2-1; 9 bases are shared with TRBD2. The V and J ends lost 7 bases and 7 bases, in that order; junction bases with no gene match: 14. This CDR3 spans 16 amino acids. CDR1 and CDR2 (germline): SGHVS, FNYEAQ. This CDR3 is CASTLLPGLAENEQFF. The CDR3 nucleotides are TGTGCCAGCACTCTCCTTCCGGGACTAGCTGAGAATGAGCAGTTCTTC.

This clonotype was detected a few times. V and J are TRBV11-3 and TRBJ2-5, with 14 bases lining up with TRBD2. CDR1 SGHNT and CDR2 YENEEA come from the germline V gene. J gave up 5 bases and V 5 bases, and 7 bases lay outside the gene matches. The CDR3 has 16 residues. This chain's CDR3 is CASSPTTSGGAETQYF. CDR3 sequence (DNA): TGTGCCAGCAGCCCGACGACTAGCGGGGGGGCTGAGACCCAGTACTTC.

The table lists this clonotype with many counts. This chain connects TRBV20-1 to TRBJ2-3, with 16 nucleotides matching TRBD2. V shed 4 bases, J shed 1 base, and the junction held 5 bases outside the gene matches. Germline V gives CDR1 DFQATT, CDR2 SNEGSKA (reference sequence). The CDR3 runs 17 residues. The DNA of the CDR3 is TGCAGTGCTACCGGGACTAGCGGGGGGGCCCGCACAGATACGCAGTATTTT. This sequence encodes CSATGTSGGARTDTQYF.

By its share, this clonotype is medium-sized. The genes are TRBV13 and TRBJ2-7, with 9 bases matching TRBD2. This CDR3 spans 15 amino acids. The germline V gene has CDR1 PRHDT and CDR2 FYEKMQ (reference sequence). V dropped 1 base and J dropped 2; count of bases not matched to a gene: 3. The CDR3 here is CASSLERGVAYEQYF. CDR3 DNA sequence: TGTGCCAGCAGCTTAGAGCGGGGGGTTGCCTACGAGCAGTACTTC.

This clonotype was observed many times. The V call is TRBV7-6, the J call TRBJ2-1, with TRBD2 matching over 9 bases. From germline, CDR1 is SGHVS and CDR2 FNYEAQ. The junction had 8 bases not matched to a gene; V was cut back by 5 bases and J by 3 bases. The CDR3 runs to 16 residues. As DNA, the CDR3 is TGTGCCAGCAGCCTAACCGGGACTAGCAGCTACAATGAGCAGTTCTTC. It translates to CASSLTGTSSYNEQFF.

This clonotype was counted at least ten times. V is TRBV20-1 and J is TRBJ1-5; possible D gene TRBD1, 5 bases. Germline V gene data show CDR1 as DFQATT and CDR2 as SNEGSKA (reference sequence). This CDR3 is 15 amino acids long. Trimming shortened V by 3 bases and J by 4 bases, and 16 bases separated the two germline ends. CDR3 region: CSARTPGRPNQPQHF. The CDR3 nucleotides read TGCAGTGCTAGGACACCGGGACGGCCTAATCAGCCCCAGCATTTT.

In this sample, this clonotype turned up many times. This chain connects TRBV28 to TRBJ2-1; 9 positions match TRBD2. Germline CDR1 reads MDHEN; CDR2 reads SYDVKM. V lost 3 bases and J lost 3; bases outside the gene matches: 3. This CDR3 is 15 amino acids long. CDR3 DNA sequence: TGTGCCAGCAGTTTCAATAGCGGGAGCTACAATGAGCAGTTCTTC. This encodes CASSFNSGSYNEQFF. The whole variable domain, filled in from reference TRBV28 and TRBJ2-1, reads DVKVTQSSRYLVKRTGEKVFLECVQDMDHENMFWYRQDPGLGLRLIYFSYDVKMKEKGDIPEGYSVSREKKERFSLILESASTNQTSMYLCASSFNSGSYNEQFFGPGTRLTVL.

This clonotype was seen at least ten times. V is TRBV6-1 and J is TRBJ2-1; the D call may be TRBD1 or TRBD2 (6 bases each). In germline, CDR1 is MNHNS, CDR2 SASEGT. The CDR3 runs 14 residues. Trimming removed 5 bases from V and 5 bases from J, with 13 bases in between. The CDR3 nucleotides read TGTGCCAGCAGTCCAGGGGACTTTAACAATGAGCAGTTCTTC. It is translated as CASSPGDFNNEQFF.

This clonotype was detected a few times. The V and J genes are TRBV10-3 and TRBJ2-3, with 8 bases aligning to TRBD2. The V gene's germline CDR1 is ENHRY and CDR2 SYGVKD. V lost 7 bases and J lost 3; bases outside the gene matches: 12. The CDR3 spans 16 residues. The CDR3 DNA sequence: TGTGCCATCAAGGAAACCCGGGAGGGCGGGACAGATACGCAGTATTTT. Its protein is CAIKETREGGTDTQYF.

This clonotype showed up many times. The V and J genes are TRBV11-2 and TRBJ2-5; D ambiguous. V was cut by 1 base and J by 2 bases, with 8 bases left in between. The CDR3 contains 14 residues. CDR1 is SGHAT and CDR2 is FQNNGV in the germline V gene. The CDR3 sequence: CASSLGQIQETQYF. CDR3 nucleotides: TGTGCCAGCAGCTTAGGACAAATTCAAGAGACCCAGTACTTC.

By proportion, this clonotype is medium-sized. The chain employs TRBV9 and TRBJ1-5, with D uncertain. Germline CDR1 reads SGDLS; CDR2 reads YYNGEE. The CDR3 length is 13 residues. Trimming pared 1 base from V and 2 bases from J, leaving 4 bases between. The CDR3 sequence: CASSVTGNQPQHF. CDR3 in DNA: TGTGCCAGCAGCGTAACAGGCAATCAGCCCCAGCATTTT.

This clonotype was counted many times. The chain carries TRBV7-2 and TRBJ2-1, with 10 bases lining up with TRBD2. The CDR3 sequence is 14 residues long. Germline V gene sequence: CDR1 SGHTA, CDR2 FQGNSA. Losses at the gene ends were 5 bases for V and 8 bases for J; bases not matched to a gene: 6. CDR3 residues: CASSAPSGSDEQFF. The CDR3 DNA is TGTGCCAGCAGCGCTCCTAGCGGGAGCGATGAGCAGTTCTTC.

This clonotype was seen ten or more times. V and J are TRBV28 and TRBJ2-3; D uncertain. Germline V CDR1 and CDR2: MDHEN, SYDVKM. CDR3 length equals 15 residues. V shed 2 bases and J shed 6 bases, with 15 bases lying between them. The CDR3 loop is CASSLESGNVDTQYF. For the CDR3, the DNA is TGTGCCAGCAGTTTAGAATCTGGGAATGTGGATACGCAGTATTTT.

There are a few counts of this clonotype. The chain uses TRBV9 and TRBJ2-5, with D perhaps matching TRBD2 (6 bases). CDR3 length: 13 amino acids. CDR1 and CDR2 from the germline V gene are SGDLS and YYNGEE. Trimming removed 0 bases at V and 8 bases at J, with 11 bases between. The CDR3, as DNA: TGTGCCAGCAGCGTAGGCGGAGGGGTCACCCAGTACTTC. Protein: CASSVGGGVTQYF.

This clonotype was recorded many times. The chain has TRBV2 and TRBJ2-1; TRBD2 agrees at 11 bases. In germline, CDR1 is SNHLY, CDR2 FYNNEI. The CDR3 is 14 residues long. Germline trimming cut 5 bases from V and 8 bases from J; bases unmatched to any gene: 5. DNA of the CDR3: TGTGCCAGCAGTCAACAGGGACTAGCGGATGAGCAGTTCTTC. Its translation is CASSQQGLADEQFF.

This clonotype was recorded many times. The V and J genes are TRBV20-1 and TRBJ1-2; D is unclear. V was shortened by 1 base and J by 2 bases, with 8 bases between the two germline ends. This CDR3 has 13 residues. Germline V lookup: CDR1 DFQATT, CDR2 SNEGSKA (reference sequence). In DNA form, the CDR3 reads TGCAGTGCTAGAGTGGGCAGGAACTATGGCTACACCTTC. This sequence encodes CSARVGRNYGYTF.

This clonotype occurred many times. This sequence joins TRBV6-5 and TRBJ2-1, with 9 bases matching TRBD1. The length of the CDR3 is 14 residues. V shed 6 bases and J 8 bases; nucleotides not matched to a gene: 8. The V gene's germline CDR1 is MNHEY and CDR2 SVGAGI. The CDR3 is CASSPGQGMHEQFF. CDR3 DNA: TGTGCCAGCAGCCCGGGACAGGGAATGCATGAGCAGTTCTTC.